Only a few counts were recorded for the clone carrying this T cell receptor (beta chain). No antigen is known for it. The germline V gene encodes CDR1 PRHDT and CDR2 FYEKMQ (reference sequence). The length of the CDR3 is 16 residues. Unmatched junction bases numbered 3, after V lost 5 bases and J lost 1 base. The data stem from a study of cytomegalovirus exposure and HLA in healthy donors. The overall study: Researchers previously reported finding 117 million unique TCR beta sequences from roughly 170 million T cells. General observations from the study: Most sequenced TCRs were rare (though some public TCRs occurred in many donors). Some TCR beta chains (164 of them) were listed as cytomegalovirus-associated. One cluster of highly shared sequence variants probably arose as a sequencing artifact.

PCR primers comprised 60 Vbeta and 13 Jbeta primers. Generated by immunoSEQ multiplex PCR, the TCRdb table keeps only in-frame clones and is missing some. The sample lists about 190,000 clones, 70% to 75% occurring once. Sequencing was carried out using PBMCs. The clonotype originates from a man between 25 and 39 years old in good health and CMV-seropositive. V usage is TRBV13 and J usage is TRBJ2-2; 11 positions match TRBD2. The DNA for the CDR3 is TGTGCCAGCAGCCTCCTAGCGGGGGGGAACACCGGGGAGCTGTTTTTT. This encodes CASSLLAGGNTGELFF.